This TCR beta chain derives from a study of T cell repertoires in cytomegalovirus infection. Broader study findings: Dominating the ex vivo response were HLA-C-restricted CMV-specific TCR beta clonotypes. Totalled public TCR beta family frequency picked out people who carried CMV plus the relevant HLA.

TCRdb re-analysed the reads in MiXCR, keeping a single row per CDR3 protein. Here the sample spans 75,000 to 100,000 distinct CDR3 sequences, approximately 32% being singletons. Unmatched junction bases numbered 10, after V lost 4 bases and J lost 7 bases. This CDR3 spans 15 amino acids. Germline CDR1 reads MNHEY; CDR2 reads SMNVEV (reference sequence). As regards this clonotype: Its target is unknown.

V and J are TRBV27 and TRBJ1-1, with 9 nucleotides matching TRBD1. The sequencing used CD8+ T cells from cultured PBMCs, collected from culture after CMV antigen stimulation. This TCR derives from a human donor in good health (CMV status not recorded). Some clones in this sample may be carry-over from other donors' samples. The chain's CDR3 is CASSSRDRVVGEAFF. CDR3 nucleotide sequence: TGTGCCAGCAGTTCCCGGGACAGGGTTGTGGGTGAAGCTTTCTTT.